This T cell receptor (beta chain) was captured in a study of beta chain features in type 1 diabetes. Study as a whole: Summed over all samples, the examined sorted cells came to 95 million to 130 million. Overall study findings and caveats: The similarity of naive, central memory and Treg TCRB repertoires appeared greater among patients than among healthy donors. More deletions and fewer insertions at VDJ junctions were seen in type 1 diabetes patients.

Comment on this clone: Antigen specificity is unknown.

CDR3 length: 15 amino acids. With V trimmed by 0 bases and J by 7 bases, 5 bases remained unmatched. CDR1 and CDR2 from the germline V gene are LGHNA and YSLEER. Reverse transcription of all isolated RNA meant that expressed TCRB transcripts were sequenced. The study sequenced naive, central memory and regulatory T cell samples to an average of approximately 4 million reads. Sequencing was performed with immunoSEQ multiplex PCR; in TCRdb, only in-frame clones are kept and a portion is missing. Here the sample spans about half a million clones, over 25% being singletons. Specimen: naive CD4+ T cells from blood. This receptor was obtained from a man aged 18-30 years in good health. The rearrangement links TRBV4-3 to TRBJ1-4, with 7 bases that match TRBD1. The CDR3 DNA reads as TGCGCCAGCAGCCAAGAGGGGACAGAGAGTGAAAAACTGTTTTTT. Amino acids: CASSQEGTESEKLFF.